This TCR beta chain was captured by sequencing in a study of CD8+CD57+ T cells in acquired aplastic anemia. Study outcomes and limitations: In common between the patients and the controls were more than 25 CD8+ CDR3 sequences.

CDR3 length: 14 residues. In germline, CDR1 is LGHDT, CDR2 YNNKEL (reference sequence). With 5 bases clipped from V and 5 bases from J, the junction kept 6 bases outside the gene matches. TCR beta VDJ and CDR3 profiles were obtained from a genomic DNA template. Each CDR3 protein is one row after TCRdb ran MiXCR on the reads. The sample includes approximately 99,000 distinct CDR3 sequences, roughly 50% of them seen just once. There are many counts of this clonotype. Antigen specificity is unknown. The sample comprised sorted CD4+, CD8+, or CD8+CD57+ T cells (not recorded which) from PBMCs. The V call is TRBV3-1, the J call TRBJ2-3; 8 bases are shared with TRBD2. The TCR sequence derives from a human donor in good health, serving as a control. The CDR3 is CASSEGSGIDTQYF. The CDR3 nucleotides are TGTGCCAGCAGCGAGGGTAGCGGGATAGATACGCAGTATTTT.